This TCR beta chain derives from a study of OX40 agonist ivuxolimab in advanced cancers. Whole-study findings and limits: On average, a greater number of expanded clones characterised CD8+ T cells relative to CD4+. Among the lowest peripheral clonal expansion occurred in 0.1-3.0 mg/kg partial responders.

With respect to this clone: As yet, its antigen is unknown.

Any history of autoimmune disease or systemic immunosuppression disqualified patients. The CDR3 extends over 16 amino acids. Between the trimmed V and J ends, which lost 4 bases and 1 base, there was a span of 11 bases. The V gene's germline CDR1 is LNHDA and CDR2 SQIVND (reference sequence). Sequenced by immunoSEQ multiplex PCR; TCRdb stores in-frame clones only, minus some. The repertoire holds approximately 48,000 clones, with about 80% as singletons. This specimen was CD4+ or CD8+ T cells sorted from blood, taken in a trial of the OX40 agonist ivuxolimab. This rearrangement joins TRBV19 to TRBJ2-6; D ambiguous. The sequence was collected from an adult with an advanced solid tumor such as melanoma, head and neck, liver or kidney cancer. The CDR3 sequence is CASSTLIGSGANVLTF. CDR3 in DNA: TGTGCCAGTAGTACCCTAATAGGGTCTGGGGCCAACGTCCTGACTTTC.